This TCR beta chain was captured by sequencing in a study of CD8 T cells in Susac syndrome. This clonotype was recorded once. What it binds is unknown. The multiple sclerosis controls were treatment-naive patients with relapsing-remitting disease that was stable or active. TEMRA cells were enriched by FACS, and CD4+ and CD8+ T cells were negatively isolated. Reverse transcription used roughly 0.45 to 1 ug RNA and random hexamers. Amplification of TCR beta CDR3 was carried out by immunoSEQ multiplex PCR, which covered 54 Vbeta and 13 Jbeta segments. MiXCR, applied by TCRdb to the immunoSEQ multiplex PCR reads, yields one record per CDR3 protein. The table records around 200,000 distinct CDR3 sequences, nearly 97% of them present only once. Study conclusions and caveats: It was acknowledged in the study that the number of individuals who were included in its TCR sequencing and HLA analysis was relatively small.

The CDR3 contains 13 residues. Trimming left V 6 bases short and J 1 base short, with 10 bases between. In germline, CDR1 is SGHRS, CDR2 YFSETQ. The clonotype originates from a human donor with multiple sclerosis. The sample comprised CD4+ T cells from PBMCs. The rearrangement links TRBV5-1 to TRBJ1-1; D gene unclear. This chain's CDR3 is CASTQDANTEAFF. CDR3 sequence (DNA): TGCGCCAGCACTCAAGATGCGAACACTGAAGCTTTCTTT.